This paragraph reports one T cell receptor (beta chain). The antigen it binds to is not known. No base quality information exists; no much larger clone differs at one position. Genomic DNA was used as template for profiling of TCR beta VDJ combinations and CDR3 sequences. An Illumina HiSeq 2000 was the platform used for TCR repertoire sequencing. As for how the authors treated the data: TRBV/TRBJ rearrangement plots, CDR3 size and DJ length profiles, and Simpson's diversity index were used to assess repertoires. The immunodominant clone was defined as the most abundant DNA sequence in deep sequencing data. CDR3 amino acid sequences were checked for sharing between subjects and were compared against published repertoires and the VDJdb database. The public sequencing data were trimmed at Q25 with fastp and processed into clonotypes with MiXCR by TCRdb, which kept only in-frame beta chains. Identical CDR3 protein sequences are pooled into one entry, listed with their most common genes and DNA. These V and J calls are TCRdb output, not the study's own analysis. The sample records over 150,000 distinct CDR3 sequences, about 54% of which are singletons. In total, the top ten clones hold roughly 12% of the sample.

The data were taken from a study of CD8+CD57+ T cells in acquired aplastic anemia (dated by TCRdb to 2017 to 2018). For the study in its entirety: On average, sorted CD4+ and CD8+ cells yielded 3 to 4 ug of extracted DNA, with a range of roughly 0.17 to 30 ug. CD8+CD57+ expansion was defined as frequency above the mean frequency observed in healthy subjects. General findings and caveats noted by the study authors: Although 25 to 30 CD8+ CDR3 sequences were shared by patients and controls, these sequences appeared highly expressed in patients and within the immunodominant clones of patients. CD8+ Simpson's diversity did not differ significantly between patients and healthy controls (P=0.060).

V is reduced by 6 bases and J by 7 bases, leaving a spacing of 9 bases between them. The CDR3 measures 11 amino acids from cysteine to phenylalanine. Only the CDR3 portion is preserved as DNA: 33 bases, with reading frame beginning at the first base. The patients picked for sequencing were ones in whom flow cytometry had shown an expansion of CD8+CD57+ cells. Every patient had a diagnosis of severe acquired aplastic anemia based on International Study of Aplastic Anemia and Agranulocytosis and Camitta criteria. At the time blood was sampled, none of the patients had received any therapy. TCR repertoires of sorted CD4+ and CD8+ blood T cells from severe aplastic anemia patients and healthy subjects were deep-sequenced in the study. Patients were enrolled under clinicaltrials.gov protocols 00001620, 01623167, 00001397, 00071045, 00081523 and 00961064 in the USA. Ficoll-Paque density gradient centrifugation was used to isolate peripheral blood mononuclear cells. CD4+ and CD8+ T cells were sorted by FACS or magnetic beads before DNA extraction.

The source is a human donor with aplastic anemia. Input material: sorted CD4+, CD8+, or CD8+CD57+ T cells (not recorded which) from PBMCs. The sequence joins TRBV12-3 or TRBV12-4 to TRBJ1-2; no D gene call is confident. The nucleotide sequence reads TGTGCCAGCAGCTCCACGTTTGGCTACACCTTC. Its protein reads: CASSSTFGYTF.